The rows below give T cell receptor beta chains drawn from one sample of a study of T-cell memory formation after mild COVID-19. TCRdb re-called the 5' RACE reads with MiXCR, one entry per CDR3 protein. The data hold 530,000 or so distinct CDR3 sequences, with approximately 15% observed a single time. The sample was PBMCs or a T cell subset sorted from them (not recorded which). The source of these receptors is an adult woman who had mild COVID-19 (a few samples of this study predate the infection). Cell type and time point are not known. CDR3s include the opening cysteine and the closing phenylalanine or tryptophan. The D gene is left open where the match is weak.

CDR3 protein: CSASPGTQPQHF
D gene: -
V gene: TRBV20-1

CDR3 protein: CASSPTGLAMFF
D gene: TRBD2
V gene: TRBV7-2

CDR3 protein: CASSLTGHSNQPQHF
D gene: -
V gene: TRBV7-9

CDR3 protein: CASSQAGLAIYEQYF
D gene: TRBD2
V gene: TRBV5-1

CDR3 protein: CASSPIVVEQYF
D gene: -
V gene: TRBV7-6

CDR3 protein: CASTDPRGLSKNIQYF
D gene: -
V gene: TRBV6-2/TRBV6-3

CDR3 protein: CSVVRQGASYNEQFF
D gene: TRBD1
V gene: TRBV29-1

CDR3 protein: CASSPATAHSNQPQHF
D gene: -
V gene: TRBV18

CDR3 protein: CASSQYGLAGGIQETQYF
D gene: TRBD2
V gene: TRBV3-1

CDR3 protein: CASRTGGYYGYTF
D gene: -
V gene: TRBV6-6

CDR3 protein: CASSLTGRGNTIYF
D gene: -
V gene: TRBV7-8

CDR3 protein: CASRGATDSPLHF
D gene: -
V gene: TRBV12-3/TRBV12-4

CDR3 protein: CASSLLGNNQPQHF
D gene: -
V gene: TRBV27

CDR3 protein: CASNNRKGGEDTEAFF
D gene: -
V gene: TRBV21-1

CDR3 protein: CASSLGDEQYF
D gene: -
V gene: TRBV5-1

CDR3 protein: CASSKGTGDTQYF
D gene: TRBD1
V gene: TRBV5-4

CDR3 protein: CASSQSRGNKGRTDTQYF
D gene: -
V gene: TRBV3-1

CDR3 protein: CASTSIGGTQYF
D gene: -
V gene: TRBV27

CDR3 protein: CSARQRTDTQYF
D gene: -
V gene: TRBV20-1

CDR3 protein: CASSYGGTGYNEQFF
D gene: TRBD1
V gene: TRBV6-6

CDR3 protein: CASSLGVGAKSSYNEQFF
D gene: -
V gene: TRBV11-2

CDR3 protein: CASSLRIAGEQFF
D gene: -
V gene: TRBV7-2

CDR3 protein: CASSQAAGAGYGYTF
D gene: -
V gene: TRBV4-2

CDR3 protein: CSVASGNTEAFF
D gene: -
V gene: TRBV29-1

CDR3 protein: CASSFGTSGRNTGELFF
D gene: TRBD2
V gene: TRBV7-9

CDR3 protein: CASSQFGGPTNEKLFF
D gene: -
V gene: TRBV4-1

CDR3 protein: CASSFWNTDTQYF
D gene: -
V gene: TRBV7-2

CDR3 protein: CASSSGWRNTEAFF
D gene: -
V gene: TRBV12-3/TRBV12-4

CDR3 protein: CASSLLGGKGETQYF
D gene: -
V gene: TRBV7-7

CDR3 protein: CASSHPLAGAYEQYF
D gene: TRBD2
V gene: TRBV4-2

CDR3 protein: CACRAGAGRGNTEAFF
D gene: -
V gene: TRBV30

CDR3 protein: CSVGETGFFGTEAFF
D gene: TRBD1
V gene: TRBV20-1

CDR3 protein: CASSWPQGTQYF
D gene: -
V gene: TRBV5-6

CDR3 protein: CASSPMAGDPGGELFF
D gene: TRBD2
V gene: TRBV5-1

CDR3 protein: CASSRVPFYGYTF
D gene: -
V gene: TRBV3-1

CDR3 protein: CASSPIIGGGTGELFF
D gene: -
V gene: TRBV12-3/TRBV12-4

CDR3 protein: CASRTGGVNTEAFF
D gene: TRBD1
V gene: TRBV5-1

CDR3 protein: CASRKTGVQETQYF
D gene: TRBD1
V gene: TRBV2

CDR3 protein: CASSLAPVAEKETQYF
D gene: -
V gene: TRBV7-9

CDR3 protein: CASSSSTGADSGYTF
D gene: -
V gene: TRBV5-1

CDR3 protein: CASSATGRYNEQFF
D gene: -
V gene: TRBV7-9

CDR3 protein: CASSSPRGTQYF
D gene: -
V gene: TRBV9

CDR3 protein: CASSYLAHDTEAFF
D gene: -
V gene: TRBV6-2/TRBV6-3

CDR3 protein: CASSLGDNQPQHF
D gene: -
V gene: TRBV5-1

CDR3 protein: CASSSRARGSYEQYF
D gene: -
V gene: TRBV5-1

CDR3 protein: CASSFRRAGGSTHTQYF
D gene: TRBD2
V gene: TRBV11-2

CDR3 protein: CASSPGSPRDTQYF
D gene: -
V gene: TRBV18

CDR3 protein: CASSFVGTFQETQYF
D gene: -
V gene: TRBV12-3/TRBV12-4

CDR3 protein: CASSLGAGGKGETQYF
D gene: TRBD1
V gene: TRBV12-3/TRBV12-4